This T cell receptor (beta chain) was found in a study of shared clonotypes between healthy human individuals. A word on this clone: Other DNA sequences from this sample encode an identical CDR3 as well.

Naive CD8 cells comprised CD45RO-negative, CCR7-positively selected cells, excluding terminally differentiated effector memory CD45RA+ cells. The protocol was immunoSEQ multiplex PCR, while the TCRdb copy is restricted to in-frame clones and leaves out a portion. The repertoire holds roughly 650,000 clones, 95% to 96% seen once, with roughly 0.1% in the top ten. The sample taken for sequencing was naive CD8+ T cells sorted from blood. This TCR came from a woman in her twenties or thirties in good health.

CDR3 amino acids: CASSESRGGNTEAFF. CDR3 in DNA: TGCGCCAGCAGTGAGTCCCGAGGGGGGAACACTGAAGCTTTCTTT. This chain links TRBV10-2 with TRBJ1-1; tentative D call: TRBD1 (6 bases). The CDR3 extends over 15 amino acids. Trimming removed 0 bases from V and 1 base from J, with 9 bases in between. Germline CDR1 and CDR2: WSHSY and SAAADI.